This TCR beta chain was identified during a study of T cells after yellow fever vaccination. Germline CDR1 is SGDLS and CDR2 is YYNGEE. Deletions cut 6 bases from V and 8 bases from J, with 6 bases between. This CDR3 has 9 residues. A 5'RACE template-switching step, the method used to make TCR cDNA, added a universal primer site and UMIs. From the 5' RACE reads, TCRdb called clonotypes with MiXCR, one entry per CDR3 protein. The profile covers 500,000 to 650,000 distinct CDR3 sequences, with roughly 17% appearing a single time and roughly a sixth taken by the ten largest. The study, taken as a whole, reports: Most clones from primary vaccination resurfaced after the booster (roughly 96% CD4, 88% CD8). Overall, a small share of clonotypes was seen in both CD4 and CD8 compartments.

As for this clonotype: Its specificity is unknown.

This chain connects TRBV9 to TRBJ2-7; D not certain. The sequence was collected from a man aged 18 to 30 who received the YFV17D yellow fever vaccine. The sample here was PBMCs, taken 5 to 6 days after the first yellow fever vaccination. The CDR3 spells CASKAQQYF. CDR3 coding DNA: TGTGCCAGCAAAGCTCAGCAGTACTTC.